This section outlines one T cell receptor (beta chain) sequence together with its context. The antigen remains undetermined. The sample is drawn from a study of vaccination effects on CD4 cells after COVID-19. Whole-study context: Sampling occurred a median 72 days post second dose, range 14 to 241. Study findings and constraints: Researchers report that only 1 of 255 vaccine-induced clones in healthy vaccinees cross-reacted with common cold coronaviruses.

TCRdb's copy holds only in-frame clones and misses some; the assay was immunoSEQ multiplex PCR. The sample has fewer than 55,000 clones, roughly 70% seen once. Following culture for nine to ten days, CD4+ T cells were isolated. Every participant took two doses of the BNT162b2 or mRNA-1273 vaccine. Prior SARS-CoV-2 infection was absent in the vaccine recipients, as shown by negative nucleocapsid antibodies. The material was CD4+ T cells from PBMCs cultured without peptide, obtained after COVID-19 vaccination. The TCR comes from a human donor who received a COVID-19 vaccine.

The CDR3 DNA is TGTGCCAGCAGCCAAGGGGTCCAGGGGGGCTACACCTTC. It translates to CASSQGVQGGYTF. This chain joins TRBV7-9 and TRBJ1-2, with D perhaps matching TRBD1 (6 bases). Germline values: CDR1 SEHNR, CDR2 FQNEAQ (reference sequence). The CDR3 length is 13 residues. V was trimmed by 5 bases and J by 8 bases, leaving 15 bases between them.